This T cell receptor (beta chain) came from a study of cytomegalovirus exposure and HLA in healthy donors. Findings of the study overall: Researchers reported in a later analysis that common viral pathogens appeared linked to several top clusters. In vitro data verified a few CMV-associated chains as specific for CMV antigens.

CDR3 length: 14 amino acids. The J segment lost 4 bases and the V segment lost 7 bases, leaving 5 bases of the junction unmatched. Germline assignment: CDR1 SGHAT and CDR2 FQNNGV. As for this clone: Its antigen is undetermined.

13 Jbeta primers and 60 Vbeta primers were used for the PCR. Using immunoSEQ multiplex PCR, the repertoire was profiled, and TCRdb retains in-frame clones only, with some absent. The top ten hold approximately 10% of the sample, which has roughly 120,000 clones, around 82% seen once. This rearrangement joins TRBV11-2 to TRBJ2-3, with 10 bases identical to TRBD2. The TCR sequence derives from a male donor in good health and CMV-seropositive. Material for sequencing was PBMCs. The CDR3: CASTGTSVPDTQYF. In DNA form, the CDR3 reads TGTGCCAGCACCGGGACTAGCGTTCCAGATACGCAGTATTTT.